This TCR beta chain was recovered during a study of T cell responses to AZD1222 COVID-19 vaccine. Whole-study context: Second-dose intervals near 4 or 12 weeks were combined. Whole-study findings and limits: Sampling captured repertoires only after the peak T cell response. Just a handful of people given AZD1222 tested seropositive at baseline. Vaccine-related CD4 TCRs covered spike, predominating at 160-218 and 743-854.

V was trimmed by 0 bases and J by 7 bases, leaving 10 bases between them. Germline lookup yields CDR1 ENHRY and CDR2 SYGVKD. This CDR3 contains 14 residues. The method was immunoSEQ multiplex PCR; TCRdb's version includes in-frame clones alone and lacks a portion of them. In the table there are 150,000 to 200,000 clones, about 89% of which are singletons. In regard to this clone: The antigen is unknown.

The clonotype was recovered from an adult in good health. Specimen: peripheral blood, collected on day 0 of AZD1222 vaccination. The V gene is TRBV10-3, the J gene TRBJ2-1; D possibly uses TRBD1 or TRBD2 (5 bases each). The CDR3 spells CAISESVGVNEQFF. The CDR3 DNA sequence: TGTGCCATCAGTGAGTCGGTGGGGGTGAATGAGCAGTTCTTC.